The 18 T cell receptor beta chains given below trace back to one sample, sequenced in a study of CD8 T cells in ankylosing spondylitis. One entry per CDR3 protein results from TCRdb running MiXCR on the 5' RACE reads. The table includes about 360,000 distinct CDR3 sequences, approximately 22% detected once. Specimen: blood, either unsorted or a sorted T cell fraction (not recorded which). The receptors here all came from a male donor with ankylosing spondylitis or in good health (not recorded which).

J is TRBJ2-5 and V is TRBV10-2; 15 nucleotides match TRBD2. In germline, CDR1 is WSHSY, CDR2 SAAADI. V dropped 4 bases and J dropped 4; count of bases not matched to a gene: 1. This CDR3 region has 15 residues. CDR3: CASSAGLAGGETQYF. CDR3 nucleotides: TGCGCCAGCAGTGCGGGACTAGCGGGGGGAGAGACCCAGTACTTC.

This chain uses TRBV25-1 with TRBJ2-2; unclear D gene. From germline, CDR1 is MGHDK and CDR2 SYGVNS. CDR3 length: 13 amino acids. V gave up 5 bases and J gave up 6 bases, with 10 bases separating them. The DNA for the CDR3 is TGTGCCAGCAGTCCTGACCACGCCGGGGAGCTGTTTTTT. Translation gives CASSPDHAGELFF.

CDR3 region: CASNTGGGDEQYF. The CDR3, as DNA: TGTGCCAGCAATACAGGAGGGGGCGACGAGCAGTACTTC. The chain carries TRBV12-3 or TRBV12-4 and TRBJ2-7; D perhaps matches TRBD1 (7 bases). Trimming shortened V by 7 bases and J by 5 bases, and 15 bases separated the two germline ends. The CDR3 is made up of 13 amino acids.

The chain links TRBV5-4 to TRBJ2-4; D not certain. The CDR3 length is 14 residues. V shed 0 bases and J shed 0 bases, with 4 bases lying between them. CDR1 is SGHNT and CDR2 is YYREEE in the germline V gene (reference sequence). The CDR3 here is CASSLAIAKNIQYF. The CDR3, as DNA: TGTGCCAGCAGCTTGGCCATAGCCAAAAACATTCAGTACTTC.

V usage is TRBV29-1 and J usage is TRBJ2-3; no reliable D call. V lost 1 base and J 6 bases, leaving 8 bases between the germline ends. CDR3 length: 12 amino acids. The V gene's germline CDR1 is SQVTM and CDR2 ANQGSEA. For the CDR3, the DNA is TGCAGCGTTGAAGGGACCTGGGATACGCAGTATTTT. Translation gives CSVEGTWDTQYF.

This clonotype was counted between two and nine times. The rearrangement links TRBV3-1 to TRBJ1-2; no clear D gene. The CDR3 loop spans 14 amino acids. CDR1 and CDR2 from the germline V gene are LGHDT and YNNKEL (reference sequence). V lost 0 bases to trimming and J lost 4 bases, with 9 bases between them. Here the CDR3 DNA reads TGTGCCAGCAGCCAAGACGGAGGGTTCTATGGCTACACCTTC. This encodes CASSQDGGFYGYTF.

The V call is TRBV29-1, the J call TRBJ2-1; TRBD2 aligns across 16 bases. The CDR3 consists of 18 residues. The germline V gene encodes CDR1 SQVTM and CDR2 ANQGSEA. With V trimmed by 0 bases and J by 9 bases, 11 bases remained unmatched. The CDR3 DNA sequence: TGCAGCGTTGAAGAGGGGACTAGCGGGGGGGCGTATGTCGGTGAGCAGTTCTTC. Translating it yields CSVEEGTSGGAYVGEQFF.

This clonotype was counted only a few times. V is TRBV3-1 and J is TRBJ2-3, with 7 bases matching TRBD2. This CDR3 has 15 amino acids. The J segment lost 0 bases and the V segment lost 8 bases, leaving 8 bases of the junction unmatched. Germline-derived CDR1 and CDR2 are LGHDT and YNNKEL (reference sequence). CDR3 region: CASGSGATSTDTQYF. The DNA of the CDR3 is TGTGCCAGCGGCAGCGGGGCCACTAGCACAGATACGCAGTATTTT.

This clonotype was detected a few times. CDR3 residues: CASSYQTSGESGELFF. CDR3 DNA: TGTGCCAGCAGTTATCAGACTAGCGGGGAGTCCGGGGAGCTGTTTTTT. The chain recombines TRBV6-5 with TRBJ2-2; 11 nucleotides line up with TRBD2. The CDR3 is 16 amino acids. V was pared by 3 bases and J by 6 bases, with 6 bases of the junction left unmatched. Per the germline V gene, CDR1 is MNHEY and CDR2 is SVGAGI.

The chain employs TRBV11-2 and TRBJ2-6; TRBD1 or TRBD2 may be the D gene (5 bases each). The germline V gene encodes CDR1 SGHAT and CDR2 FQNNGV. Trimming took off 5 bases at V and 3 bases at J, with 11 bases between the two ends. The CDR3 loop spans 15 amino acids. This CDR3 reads CASSTGTNGANVLTF. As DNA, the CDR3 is TGTGCCAGCAGCACGGGGACGAATGGGGCCAACGTCCTGACTTTC.

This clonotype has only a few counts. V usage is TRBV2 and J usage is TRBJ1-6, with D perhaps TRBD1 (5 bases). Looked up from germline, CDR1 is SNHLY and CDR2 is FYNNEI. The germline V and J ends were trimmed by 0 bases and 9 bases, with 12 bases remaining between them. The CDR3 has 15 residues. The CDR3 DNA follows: TGTGCCAGCAGTGAAGCGGGGCCGGAGACTTCACCCCTCCACTTT. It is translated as CASSEAGPETSPLHF.

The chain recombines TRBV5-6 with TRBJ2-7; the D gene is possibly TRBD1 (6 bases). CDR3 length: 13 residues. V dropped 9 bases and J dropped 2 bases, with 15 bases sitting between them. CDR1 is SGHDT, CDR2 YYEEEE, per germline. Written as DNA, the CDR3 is TGTGCCATGGGCGACGGGACACCCTACGAGCAGTACTTC. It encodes CAMGDGTPYEQYF.

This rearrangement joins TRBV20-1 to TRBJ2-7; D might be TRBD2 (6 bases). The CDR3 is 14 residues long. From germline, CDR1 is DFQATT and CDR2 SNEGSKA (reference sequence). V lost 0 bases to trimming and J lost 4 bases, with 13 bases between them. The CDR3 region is CSARDNAGGYEQYF. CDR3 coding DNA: TGCAGTGCTAGAGATAATGCAGGAGGGTACGAGCAGTACTTC.

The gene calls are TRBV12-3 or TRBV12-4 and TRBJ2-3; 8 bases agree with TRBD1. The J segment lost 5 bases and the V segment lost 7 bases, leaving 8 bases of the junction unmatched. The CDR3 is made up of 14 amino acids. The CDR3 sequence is CASTAGGREDTQYF. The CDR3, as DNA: TGTGCCAGCACCGCAGGGGGCAGGGAAGATACGCAGTATTTT.

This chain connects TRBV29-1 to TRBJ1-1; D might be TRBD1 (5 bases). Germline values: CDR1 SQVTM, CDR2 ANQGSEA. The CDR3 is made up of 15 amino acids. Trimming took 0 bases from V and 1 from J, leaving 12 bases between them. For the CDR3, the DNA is TGCAGCGTTGAAGATTGGGACCCCCCGAACACTGAAGCTTTCTTT. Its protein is CSVEDWDPPNTEAFF. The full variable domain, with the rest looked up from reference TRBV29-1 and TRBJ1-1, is SAVISQKPSRDICQRGTSLTIQCQVDSQVTMMFWYRQQPGQSLTLIATANQGSEATYESGFVIDKFPISRPNLTFSTLTVSNMSPEDSSIYLCSVEDWDPPNTEAFFGQGTRLTVV.

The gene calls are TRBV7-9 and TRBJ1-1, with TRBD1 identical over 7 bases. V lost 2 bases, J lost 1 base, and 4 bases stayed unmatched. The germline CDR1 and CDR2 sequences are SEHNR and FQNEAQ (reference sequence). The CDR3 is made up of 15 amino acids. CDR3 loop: CASSLFGTENTEAFF. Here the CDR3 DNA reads TGTGCCAGCAGCTTATTTGGGACAGAGAACACTGAAGCTTTCTTT.

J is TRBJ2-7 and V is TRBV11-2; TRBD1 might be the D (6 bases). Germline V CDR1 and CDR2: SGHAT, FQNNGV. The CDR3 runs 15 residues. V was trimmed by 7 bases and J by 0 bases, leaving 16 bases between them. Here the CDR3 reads CASNDEGTFSYEQYF. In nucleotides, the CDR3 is TGTGCCAGCAATGATGAGGGGACATTCTCCTACGAGCAGTACTTC.

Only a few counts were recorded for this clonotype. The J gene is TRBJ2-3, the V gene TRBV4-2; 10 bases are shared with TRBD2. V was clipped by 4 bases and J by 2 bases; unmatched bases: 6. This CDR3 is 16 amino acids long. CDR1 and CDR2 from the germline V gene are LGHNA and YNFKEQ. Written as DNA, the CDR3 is TGTGCCAGCAGCCGTGGTAGCGGGGGGCCCACAGATACGCAGTATTTT. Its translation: CASSRGSGGPTDTQYF.